These 32 T cell receptor beta chains share one sample of origin, sequenced in a study of blood T cell repertoires in COVID-19. Using immunoSEQ multiplex PCR, the repertoire was profiled, and TCRdb retains in-frame clones only, with some absent. The table shows 70,000 to 90,000 clones, with roughly 90% occurring only once. Sequencing was carried out using peripheral blood. Receptors originate from a human donor in a cohort sampled during active COVID-19.

The chain uses TRBV7-2 and TRBJ2-7, with D uncertain. The CDR3 consists of 14 residues. V shed 2 bases and J shed 1 base, with 9 bases lying between them. Germline V gives CDR1 SGHTA, CDR2 FQGNSA. CDR3 in DNA: TGTGCCAGCAGCTTATTTGAGAGATCCTACGAGCAGTACTTC. This gives the protein CASSLFERSYEQYF.

The chain uses TRBV19 and TRBJ2-5, with a tentative D call TRBD2 (6 bases). The CDR3 is made up of 15 amino acids. Germline V CDR1 and CDR2: LNHDA, SQIVND (reference sequence). V lost 5 bases, J lost 4 bases, and 17 bases lay in between. The CDR3 DNA reads as TGTGCCAGTAGTTCGAGCGGTGGAGGGACAGAGACCCAGTACTTC. It specifies CASSSSGGGTETQYF.

This clone was detected only once. V and J are TRBV6-2 or TRBV6-3 and TRBJ2-7; TRBD2 aligns across 8 bases. Losses at the gene ends were 6 bases for V and 2 bases for J; bases not matched to a gene: 3. CDR1 is MNHEY and CDR2 is SVGEGT in the germline V gene. This CDR3 region has 13 residues. CDR3 region: CASSGLAPYEQYF. As DNA, the CDR3 is TGTGCCAGCAGCGGACTAGCACCCTACGAGCAGTACTTC.

This chain uses TRBV29-1 with TRBJ2-7, with D tentatively TRBD2 (6 bases). This CDR3 is built from 13 residues. Trimming stripped 7 bases from V and 2 bases from J, with 15 bases between. Germline assignment: CDR1 SQVTM and CDR2 ANQGSEA. The CDR3, as DNA: TGCAGCGCTGGCCGGGAGCCTCCCTACGAGCAGTACTTC. Protein sequence: CSAGREPPYEQYF.

The CDR3 DNA follows: TGTGCCAGCAGCCAAGTCGAACTCTACCAAGAGACCCAGTACTTC. Amino acid sequence: CASSQVELYQETQYF. V is TRBV7-9 and J is TRBJ2-5, with unresolved D. This CDR3 comprises 15 residues. CDR1 SEHNR and CDR2 FQNEAQ come from the germline V gene (reference sequence). V dropped 5 bases and J dropped 0 bases, with 13 bases sitting between them.

V is TRBV19 and J is TRBJ1-1, with TRBD1 identical over 11 bases. CDR3 length: 16 residues. J gave up 2 bases and V 3 bases, and 5 bases lay outside the gene matches. Germline values: CDR1 LNHDA, CDR2 SQIVND (reference sequence). In DNA form, the CDR3 reads TGTGCCAGTAGTATGGGGACAGGGGGGCCAAACACTGAAGCTTTCTTT. Protein product: CASSMGTGGPNTEAFF.

The CDR3 coding sequence is TGTGCCAGCAGTTTATCCCCTACTAGCGGGATAGCGACCCAGTACTTC. As protein: CASSLSPTSGIATQYF. The chain has TRBV27 and TRBJ2-5; TRBD2 matches 10 bases. The germline V gene has CDR1 MNHEY and CDR2 SMNVEV (reference sequence). Germline trimming cut 0 bases from V and 7 bases from J; bases unmatched to any gene: 8. The CDR3 has 16 amino acids.

The chain combines TRBV5-1 with TRBJ2-7, with D maybe TRBD2 (6 bases). The V end lost 4 bases, the J end lost 7 bases, and 15 bases lay between the germline ends. From germline, CDR1 is SGHRS and CDR2 YFSETQ. The CDR3 covers 13 residues. The CDR3 protein is CASSVGTVKEQYF. In DNA, the CDR3 is TGCGCCAGCAGCGTCGGGACTGTTAAGGAGCAGTACTTC.

V gene TRBV2 combines with J gene TRBJ2-2; maybe TRBD2 (5 bases). CDR3 length: 14 residues. V shed 4 bases and J shed 4 bases, with 10 bases lying between them. Germline CDR1 is SNHLY and CDR2 is FYNNEI. The CDR3 here is CASSGETSTGELFF. CDR3 in DNA: TGTGCCAGCAGTGGAGAAACTAGCACCGGGGAGCTGTTTTTT.

This chain joins TRBV5-1 and TRBJ1-3, with TRBD1 as a possible D gene (6 bases). The CDR3 contains 18 residues. From germline, CDR1 is SGHRS and CDR2 YFSETQ. The V end was cut by 3 bases, the J end by 8 bases, with 27 bases between. The CDR3 DNA sequence: TGCGCCAGCAGCTGGGGATACCGGGACACGGGGACCTTTTACACCATATATTTT. This encodes CASSWGYRDTGTFYTIYF. The whole variable domain, remainder taken from reference TRBV5-1 and TRBJ1-3, is KAGVTQTPRYLIKTRGQQVTLSCSPISGHRSVSWYQQTPGQGLQFLFEYFSETQRNKGNFPGRFSGRQFSNSRSEMNVSTLELGDSALYLCASSWGYRDTGTFYTIYFGEGSWLTVV.

This rearrangement joins TRBV9 to TRBJ1-1, with 11 bases matching TRBD1. With V trimmed by 0 bases and J by 5 bases, 3 bases remained unmatched. The germline V gene has CDR1 SGDLS and CDR2 YYNGEE. CDR3 length equals 15 residues. The CDR3 reads CASSVAGTGGTEAFF. CDR3 sequence (DNA): TGTGCCAGCAGCGTAGCCGGGACAGGGGGGACTGAAGCTTTCTTT.

V and J are TRBV6-5 and TRBJ1-5; D not resolved. This CDR3 comprises 13 residues. The germline V gene encodes CDR1 MNHEY and CDR2 SVGAGI. Trimming pared 6 bases from V and 1 base from J, leaving 7 bases between. The CDR3 loop reads CASRQASNQPQHF. As DNA, the CDR3 is TGTGCCAGCAGGCAGGCAAGCAATCAGCCCCAGCATTTT.

CDR3 nucleotide sequence: TGTGCCAGCAGCTTACGGGGGGACTACGAGCAGTACTTC. It translates to CASSLRGDYEQYF. The J gene is TRBJ2-7, the V gene TRBV7-9; TRBD2 agrees at 7 bases. With V trimmed by 2 bases and J by 3 bases, 1 base remained unmatched. There are 13 residues in the CDR3. Germline V gene lookup returns CDR1 SEHNR and CDR2 FQNEAQ (reference sequence).

This clone was detected only once. The gene calls are TRBV5-1 and TRBJ2-3; 8 bases fit TRBD1. Per the germline V gene, CDR1 is SGHRS and CDR2 is YFSETQ. The CDR3 sequence is 15 residues long. Trimming took 4 bases from V and 2 from J; bases not matched to a gene: 6. The CDR3 sequence is CASSADRGFTDTQYF. CDR3 sequence (DNA): TGCGCCAGCAGCGCCGACAGGGGCTTCACAGATACGCAGTATTTT.

The V gene is TRBV7-9, the J gene TRBJ2-7; D possibly corresponds to TRBD2 (6 bases). CDR1 and CDR2 (germline): SEHNR, FQNEAQ (reference sequence). This CDR3 comprises 15 residues. V was pared by 3 bases and J by 1 base, with 13 bases between. The CDR3 region is CASSFSGDESYEQYF. Written as DNA, the CDR3 is TGTGCCAGCAGCTTTTCGGGGGACGAGTCCTACGAGCAGTACTTC. Using reference TRBV7-9 and TRBJ2-7 for the parts outside the CDR3, the full variable domain is DTGVSQNPRHKITKRGQNVTFRCDPISEHNRLYWYRQTLGQGPEFLTYFQNEAQLEKSRLLSDRFSAERPKGSFSTLEIQRTEQGDSAMYLCASSFSGDESYEQYFGPGTRLTVT.

The chain employs TRBV12-3 or TRBV12-4 and TRBJ1-1; TRBD1 is a possible D gene (5 bases). Trimming pared 7 bases from V and 9 bases from J, leaving 9 bases between. This CDR3 spans 10 amino acids. CDR3 nucleotides: TGTGCCAGCACCGACAGAAAAGCTTTCTTT. Translation: CASTDRKAFF.

The chain recombines TRBV28 with TRBJ1-5; 7 positions match TRBD1. CDR1 MDHEN and CDR2 SYDVKM come from the germline V gene. J was trimmed by 3 bases and V by 7 bases; bases with no gene match: 6. The CDR3 has 14 residues. The DNA for the CDR3 is TGTGCCAGCAAGCCCGGGACAGCCAATCAGCCCCAGCATTTT. It codes for CASKPGTANQPQHF.

This chain connects TRBV19 to TRBJ1-2; a possible D gene is TRBD1 (6 bases). In germline, CDR1 is LNHDA, CDR2 SQIVND (reference sequence). CDR3 length: 15 amino acids. The V gene lost 5 bases and the J gene lost 6 bases, with 19 bases spanning the gap. The CDR3 here is CASSAAKSPGDGYTF. DNA of the CDR3: TGTGCCAGTAGTGCCGCCAAGAGCCCAGGGGATGGCTACACCTTC.

The genes are TRBV10-2 and TRBJ2-3; 15 bases map to TRBD2. V shed 9 bases and J 4 bases; nucleotides not matched to a gene: 11. The germline V gene has CDR1 WSHSY and CDR2 SAAADI. The CDR3 runs 17 residues. CDR3 bases: TGCGCCAGTTCCACCGGGACTAGCGGGGGGTCGTCAGATACGCAGTATTTT. This encodes CASSTGTSGGSSDTQYF.

This clone was detected once. V is TRBV29-1 and J is TRBJ2-5, with TRBD1 identical over 10 bases. The CDR3 sequence is 13 residues long. Germline CDR1 is SQVTM and CDR2 is ANQGSEA. Unmatched junction bases numbered 7, after V lost 7 bases and J lost 5 bases. CDR3 in amino acids: CSADRGRGETQYF. The CDR3 DNA sequence: TGCAGCGCCGACAGGGGGCGCGGGGAGACCCAGTACTTC.

This clone was observed once. This chain joins TRBV5-1 and TRBJ1-5; the D is unclear. The CDR3 is 13 amino acids. The germline V and J ends were trimmed by 4 bases and 5 bases, with 10 bases remaining between them. Germline CDR1 and CDR2: SGHRS and YFSETQ. This CDR3 reads CASSPGYDQPQHF. In DNA, the CDR3 is TGCGCCAGCAGCCCCGGGTATGATCAGCCCCAGCATTTT.

The V gene is TRBV4-3, the J gene TRBJ1-2, with a possible D match to TRBD1 (5 bases). Trimming left V 1 base short and J 2 bases short, with 8 bases between. This CDR3 has 14 residues. Germline V CDR1 and CDR2: LGHNA, YSLEER. DNA of the CDR3: TGCGCCAGCAGCCAAGGCGGGGGAAACTATGGCTACACCTTC. Its translation is CASSQGGGNYGYTF.

The J gene is TRBJ2-7, the V gene TRBV4-3, with 9 bases fitting TRBD1. J lost 2 bases, V lost 0 bases, and 5 bases had no gene match. The CDR3 spans 16 residues. The germline V gene has CDR1 LGHNA and CDR2 YSLEER. DNA for the CDR3: TGCGCCAGCAGCCAAGATTGGGACAGGGTGGCCTACGAGCAGTACTTC. Amino acids: CASSQDWDRVAYEQYF.

This clone was seen only once. The chain recombines TRBV3-1 (or the pseudogene TRBV3-2) with TRBJ2-3, with TRBD2 identical over 10 bases. The CDR3 runs 17 residues. The V gene end was trimmed by 4 bases and the J gene end by 4 bases; junction bases not matched to a gene: 11. Germline V gene data show CDR1 as LGHDT and CDR2 as YNNKEL (reference sequence). The CDR3, as DNA: TGTGCCAGCAGCCCCGAGGTCCTAGCGGGGGTAGCAGATACGCAGTATTTT. It encodes CASSPEVLAGVADTQYF.

This chain joins TRBV11-2 and TRBJ2-7, with 10 bases lining up with TRBD2. Trimming cost V 5 bases and J 2 bases; bases outside gene matches: 6. Per germline, CDR1 SGHAT and CDR2 FQNNGV. The CDR3 extends over 15 amino acids. The CDR3 loop reads CASSPSGTSAYEQYF. The CDR3 DNA reads as TGTGCCAGCAGCCCTTCTGGGACTAGCGCCTACGAGCAGTACTTC. The full variable domain, with the rest looked up from reference TRBV11-2 and TRBJ2-7, is EAGVAQSPRYKIIEKRQSVAFWCNPISGHATLYWYQQILGQGPKLLIQFQNNGVVDDSQLPKDRFSAERLKGVDSTLKIQPAKLEDSAVYLCASSPSGTSAYEQYFGPGTRLTVT.

The rearrangement links TRBV7-2 to TRBJ1-4; 7 nucleotides line up with TRBD1. CDR3 length: 14 residues. Germline CDR1 SGHTA, CDR2 FQGNSA. V shed 4 bases and J 8 bases; nucleotides not matched to a gene: 7. The CDR3 bases are TGTGCCAGCAGCTACCGGGACAGTAGCGAAAAACTGTTTTTT. Residues: CASSYRDSSEKLFF.

This clone came up once. The rearrangement joins TRBV7-6 to TRBJ1-2; 7 nucleotides line up with TRBD1. This CDR3 spans 15 amino acids. CDR1 and CDR2 from the germline V gene are SGHVS and FNYEAQ. J was trimmed by 2 bases and V by 1 base; bases with no gene match: 4. The CDR3 nucleotides read TGTGCCAGCAGCTTAGGGGACAGCCTCAACTATGGCTACACCTTC. This sequence encodes CASSLGDSLNYGYTF.

The CDR3 DNA reads TGTGCCAGCAGTTACTCGGGAAGGGGGATGTCACCCCTCCACTTT. Its translation: CASSYSGRGMSPLHF. The J gene is TRBJ1-6, the V gene TRBV6-5; possibly TRBD1 for D (6 bases). Germline CDR1 and CDR2: MNHEY and SVGAGI. V lost 0 bases to trimming and J lost 10 bases, with 13 bases between them. The CDR3 is made up of 15 amino acids.

The gene calls are TRBV5-5 and TRBJ1-1; D unclear. Germline CDR1 SGHKS, CDR2 YYEKEE (reference sequence). This CDR3 has 14 amino acids. V lost 2 bases, J lost 4 bases, and 12 bases lay in between. The CDR3 DNA follows: TGTGCCAGCAGCTTCTCCCCGGAGAGCACTGAAGCTTTCTTT. It is translated as CASSFSPESTEAFF.

This rearrangement joins TRBV7-9 to TRBJ1-1; 9 positions match TRBD1. There are 17 residues in the CDR3. With V trimmed by 6 bases and J by 1 base, 12 bases remained unmatched. CDR1 SEHNR and CDR2 FQNEAQ come from the germline V gene (reference sequence). In DNA form, the CDR3 reads TGTGCCAGCAGTTCTAACCAACCGACAGGGGGGAACACTGAAGCTTTCTTT. It encodes CASSSNQPTGGNTEAFF.

V gene TRBV20-1 combines with J gene TRBJ2-3; the D is unclear. Looked up from germline, CDR1 is DFQATT and CDR2 is SNEGSKA (reference sequence). There are 11 residues in the CDR3. V gave up 5 bases and J gave up 2 bases, with 5 bases separating them. CDR3 coding DNA: TGCAGTGCTGGCCACACAGATACGCAGTATTTT. Translation: CSAGHTDTQYF.

The chain combines TRBV6-5 with TRBJ2-6; TRBD2 might be the D (5 bases). The CDR3 spans 15 residues. From germline, CDR1 is MNHEY and CDR2 SVGAGI. V gave up 0 bases and J gave up 8 bases, with 11 bases separating them. As DNA, the CDR3 is TGTGCCAGCAGTTACTCTTCTGGACTTTCCAACGTCCTGACTTTC. Amino acids: CASSYSSGLSNVLTF.